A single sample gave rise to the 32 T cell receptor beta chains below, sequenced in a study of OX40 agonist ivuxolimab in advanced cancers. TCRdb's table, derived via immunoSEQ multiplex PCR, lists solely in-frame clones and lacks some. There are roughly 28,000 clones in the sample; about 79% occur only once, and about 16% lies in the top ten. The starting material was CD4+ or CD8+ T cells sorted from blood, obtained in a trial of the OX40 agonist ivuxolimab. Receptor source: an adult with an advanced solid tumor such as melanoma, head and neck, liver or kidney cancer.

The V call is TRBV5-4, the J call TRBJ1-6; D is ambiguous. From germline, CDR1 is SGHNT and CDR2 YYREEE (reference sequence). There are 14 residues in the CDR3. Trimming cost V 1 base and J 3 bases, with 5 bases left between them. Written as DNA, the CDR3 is TGTGCCAGCAGCTTGTGGCTCTATAATTCACCCCTCCACTTT. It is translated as CASSLWLYNSPLHF.

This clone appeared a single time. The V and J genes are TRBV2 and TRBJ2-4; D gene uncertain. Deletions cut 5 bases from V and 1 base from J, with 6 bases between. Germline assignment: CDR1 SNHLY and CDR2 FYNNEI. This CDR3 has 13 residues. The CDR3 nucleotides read TGTGCCAGCAGTCCACCCGCCAAAAACATTCAGTACTTC. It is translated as CASSPPAKNIQYF.

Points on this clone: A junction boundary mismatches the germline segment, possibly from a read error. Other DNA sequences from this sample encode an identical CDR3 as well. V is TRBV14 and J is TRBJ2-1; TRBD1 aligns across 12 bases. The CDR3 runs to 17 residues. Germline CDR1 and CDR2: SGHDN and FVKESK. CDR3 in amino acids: CASSPFRDRGHYNEQFF. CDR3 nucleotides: TGTGCCAGTAGCCCTTTCCGGGACAGGGGGCATTACAATGAGCAGTTCTTC.

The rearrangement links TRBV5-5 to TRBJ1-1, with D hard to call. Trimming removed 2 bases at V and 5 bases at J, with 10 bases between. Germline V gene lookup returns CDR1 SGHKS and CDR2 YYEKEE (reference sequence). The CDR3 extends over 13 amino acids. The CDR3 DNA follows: TGTGCCAGCAGCTTTGGGGTGTCAACTGAAGCTTTCTTT. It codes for CASSFGVSTEAFF.

This chain's CDR3 is CASSYAESGANVLTF. The CDR3 bases are TGTGCCAGCAGTTATGCAGAATCTGGGGCCAACGTCCTGACTTTC. V usage is TRBV6-5 and J usage is TRBJ2-6; D uncertain. Germline CDR1 and CDR2: MNHEY and SVGAGI. The CDR3 spans 15 residues. Trimming left V 3 bases short and J 1 base short, with 7 bases between.

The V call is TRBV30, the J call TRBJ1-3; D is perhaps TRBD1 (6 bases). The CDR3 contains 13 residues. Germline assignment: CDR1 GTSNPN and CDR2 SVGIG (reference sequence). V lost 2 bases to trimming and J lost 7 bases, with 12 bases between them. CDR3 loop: CAWSTGPVNTIYF. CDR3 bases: TGTGCCTGGAGTACAGGGCCCGTTAACACCATATATTTT. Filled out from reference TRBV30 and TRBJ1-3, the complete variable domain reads SQTIHQWPATLVQPVGSPLSLECTVEGTSNPNLYWYRQAAGRGLQLLFYSVGIGQISSEVPQNLSASRPQDRQFILSSKKLLLSDSGFYLCAWSTGPVNTIYFGEGSWLTVV.

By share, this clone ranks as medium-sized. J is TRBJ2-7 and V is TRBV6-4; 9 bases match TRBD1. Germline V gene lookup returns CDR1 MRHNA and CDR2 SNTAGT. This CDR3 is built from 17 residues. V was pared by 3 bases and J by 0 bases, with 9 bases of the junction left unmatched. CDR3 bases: TGTGCCAGCAGTGAAAGGACAGGGGCATGTTCCTCCTACGAGCAGTACTTC. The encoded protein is CASSERTGACSSYEQYF.

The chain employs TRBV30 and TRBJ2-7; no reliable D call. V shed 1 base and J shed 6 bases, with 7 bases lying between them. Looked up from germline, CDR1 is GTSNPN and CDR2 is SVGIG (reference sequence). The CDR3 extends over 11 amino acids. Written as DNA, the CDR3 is TGTGCCTGGAGTGCCTTGGTCGAGCAGTACTTC. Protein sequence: CAWSALVEQYF.

The CDR3 sequence: CASRRGGTTDTQYF. The CDR3 nucleotides are TGTGCCAGCAGAAGGGGGGGGACCACAGATACGCAGTATTTT. The rearrangement joins TRBV4-2 to TRBJ2-3; D possibly corresponds to TRBD2 (7 bases). Germline assignment: CDR1 LGHNA and CDR2 YNFKEQ. This CDR3 spans 14 amino acids. The ends were cut back, 6 bases at V and 2 bases at J, with 12 bases in the middle.

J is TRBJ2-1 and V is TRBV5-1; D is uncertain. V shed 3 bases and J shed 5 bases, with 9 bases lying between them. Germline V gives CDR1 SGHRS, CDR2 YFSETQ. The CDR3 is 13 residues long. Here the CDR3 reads CASSSLSDNEQFF. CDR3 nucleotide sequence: TGCGCCAGCAGCTCCCTTTCCGACAATGAGCAGTTCTTC.

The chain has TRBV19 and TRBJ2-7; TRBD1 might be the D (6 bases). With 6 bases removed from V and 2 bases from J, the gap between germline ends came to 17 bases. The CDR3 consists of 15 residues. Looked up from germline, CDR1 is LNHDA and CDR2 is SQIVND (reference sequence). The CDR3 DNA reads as TGTGCCAGTAGCCTCTTGTCTGGGGGCGCCTACGAGCAGTACTTC. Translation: CASSLLSGGAYEQYF.

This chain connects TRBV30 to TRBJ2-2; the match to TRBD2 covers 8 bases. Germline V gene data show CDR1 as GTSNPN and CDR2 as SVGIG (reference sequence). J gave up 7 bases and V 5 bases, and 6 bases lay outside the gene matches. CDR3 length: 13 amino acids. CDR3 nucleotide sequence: TGTGCCTGGGAAGCGGGGGTCCACGGGGAGCTGTTTTTT. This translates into CAWEAGVHGELFF. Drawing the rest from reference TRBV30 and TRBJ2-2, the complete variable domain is SQTIHQWPATLVQPVGSPLSLECTVEGTSNPNLYWYRQAAGRGLQLLFYSVGIGQISSEVPQNLSASRPQDRQFILSSKKLLLSDSGFYLCAWEAGVHGELFFGEGSRLTVL.

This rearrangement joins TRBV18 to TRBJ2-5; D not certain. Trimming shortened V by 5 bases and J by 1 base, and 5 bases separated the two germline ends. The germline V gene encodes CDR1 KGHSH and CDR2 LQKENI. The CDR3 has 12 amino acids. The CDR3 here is CASSNSQETQYF. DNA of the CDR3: TGTGCCAGCTCAAACAGCCAAGAGACCCAGTACTTC. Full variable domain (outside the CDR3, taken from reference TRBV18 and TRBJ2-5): NAGVMQNPRHLVRRRGQEARLRCSPMKGHSHVYWYRQLPEEGLKFMVYLQKENIIDESGMPKERFSAEFPKEGPSILRIQQVVRGDSAAYFCASSNSQETQYFGPGTRLLVL.

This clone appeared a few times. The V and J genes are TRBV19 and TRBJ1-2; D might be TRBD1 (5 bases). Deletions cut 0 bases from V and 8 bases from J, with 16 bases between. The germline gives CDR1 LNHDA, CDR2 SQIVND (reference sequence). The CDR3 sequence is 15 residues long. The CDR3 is CASSIDQGGYGGYTF. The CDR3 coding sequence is TGTGCCAGTAGTATAGATCAGGGCGGCTATGGCGGCTACACCTTC. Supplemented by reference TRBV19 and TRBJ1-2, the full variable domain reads DGGITQSPKYLFRKEGQNVTLSCEQNLNHDAMYWYRQDPGQGLRLIYYSQIVNDFQKGDIAEGYSVSREKKESFPLTVTSAQKNPTAFYLCASSIDQGGYGGYTFGSGTRLTVV.

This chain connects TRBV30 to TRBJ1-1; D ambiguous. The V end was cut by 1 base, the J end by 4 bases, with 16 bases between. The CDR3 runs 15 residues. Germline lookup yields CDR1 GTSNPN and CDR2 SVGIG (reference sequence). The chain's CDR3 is CAWSEWVGGGTEAFF. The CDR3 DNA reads TGTGCCTGGAGTGAATGGGTAGGCGGCGGCACTGAAGCTTTCTTT.

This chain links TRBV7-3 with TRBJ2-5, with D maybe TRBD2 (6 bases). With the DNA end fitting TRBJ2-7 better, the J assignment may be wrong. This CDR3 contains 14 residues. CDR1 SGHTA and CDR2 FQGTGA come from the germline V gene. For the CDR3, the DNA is TGTGCCAGCAGCCCTGGTCGGAGGGGCGGCGAGCAGTACTTC. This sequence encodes CASSPGRRGGEQYF.

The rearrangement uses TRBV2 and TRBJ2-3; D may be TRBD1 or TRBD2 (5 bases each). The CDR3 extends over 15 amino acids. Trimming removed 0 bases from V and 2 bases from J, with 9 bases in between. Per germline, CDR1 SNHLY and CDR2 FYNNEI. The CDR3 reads CASSEAHGATDTQYF. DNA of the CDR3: TGTGCCAGCAGTGAAGCGCACGGGGCCACAGATACGCAGTATTTT.

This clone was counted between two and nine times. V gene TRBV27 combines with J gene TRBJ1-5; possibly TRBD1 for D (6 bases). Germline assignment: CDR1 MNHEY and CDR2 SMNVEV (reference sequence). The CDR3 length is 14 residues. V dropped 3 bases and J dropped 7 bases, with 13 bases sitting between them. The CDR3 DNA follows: TGTGCCAGCAGTTTTTCAGGGGTAGGCCAGCCCCAGCATTTT. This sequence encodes CASSFSGVGQPQHF.

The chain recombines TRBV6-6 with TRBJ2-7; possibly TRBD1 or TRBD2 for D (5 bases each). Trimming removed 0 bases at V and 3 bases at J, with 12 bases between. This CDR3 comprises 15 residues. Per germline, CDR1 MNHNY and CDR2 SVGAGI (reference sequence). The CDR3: CASSYSRAGGYEQYF. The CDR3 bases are TGTGCCAGCAGTTACTCCAGGGCTGGGGGCTACGAGCAGTACTTC.

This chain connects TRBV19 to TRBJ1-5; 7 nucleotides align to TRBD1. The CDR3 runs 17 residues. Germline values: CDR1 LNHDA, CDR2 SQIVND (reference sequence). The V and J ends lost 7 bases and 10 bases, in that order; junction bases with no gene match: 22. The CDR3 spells CASNLAPGDRGIRPQHF. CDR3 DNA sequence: TGTGCCAGTAATTTGGCCCCCGGGGACAGAGGGATTCGTCCCCAGCATTTT.

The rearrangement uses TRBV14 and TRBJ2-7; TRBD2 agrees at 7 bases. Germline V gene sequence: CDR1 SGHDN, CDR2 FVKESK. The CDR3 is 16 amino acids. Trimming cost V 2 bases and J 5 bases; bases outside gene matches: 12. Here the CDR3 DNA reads TGTGCCAGCAGCCAAACAGCGACGGGGGGATTAAACGAGCAGTACTTC. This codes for CASSQTATGGLNEQYF.

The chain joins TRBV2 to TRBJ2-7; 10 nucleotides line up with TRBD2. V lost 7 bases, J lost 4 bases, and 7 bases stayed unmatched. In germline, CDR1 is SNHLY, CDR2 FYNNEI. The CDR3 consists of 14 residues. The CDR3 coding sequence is TGTGCCAGCATGGCCTCTAGCGGGGGATACGAGCAGTACTTC. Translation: CASMASSGGYEQYF.

The CDR3 DNA follows: TGTGCCAGCAGCCAACTCAGTCCGGGGCAGGGTTATGGTGAAAAACTGTTTTTT. Protein: CASSQLSPGQGYGEKLFF. The chain recombines TRBV5-4 with TRBJ1-4; TRBD1 might be the D (5 bases). Trimming shortened V by 4 bases and J by 7 bases, and 26 bases separated the two germline ends. In germline, CDR1 is SGHNT, CDR2 YYREEE (reference sequence). The CDR3 extends over 18 amino acids.

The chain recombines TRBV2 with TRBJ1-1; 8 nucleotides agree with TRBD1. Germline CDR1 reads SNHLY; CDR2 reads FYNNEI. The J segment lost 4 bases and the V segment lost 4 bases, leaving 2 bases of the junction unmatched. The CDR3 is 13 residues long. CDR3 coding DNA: TGTGCCAGCAGTGGAACAGGGGGCACTGAAGCTTTCTTT. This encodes CASSGTGGTEAFF.

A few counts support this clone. CDR3: CAWSRWTGGRSEAFF. As DNA, the CDR3 is TGTGCCTGGAGTCGGTGGACAGGGGGACGGAGTGAAGCTTTCTTT. The V and J genes are TRBV30 and TRBJ1-1, with 10 bases lining up with TRBD1. CDR1 is GTSNPN and CDR2 is SVGIG in the germline V gene (reference sequence). Trimming cost V 2 bases and J 7 bases; bases outside gene matches: 10. The CDR3 contains 15 residues.

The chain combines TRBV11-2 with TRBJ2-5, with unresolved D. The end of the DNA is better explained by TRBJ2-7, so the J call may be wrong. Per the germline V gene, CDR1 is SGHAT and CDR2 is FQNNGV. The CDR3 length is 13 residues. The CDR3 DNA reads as TGTGCCAGCAGCTTTCACAGAGCCTACGAGCAGTACTTC. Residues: CASSFHRAYEQYF.

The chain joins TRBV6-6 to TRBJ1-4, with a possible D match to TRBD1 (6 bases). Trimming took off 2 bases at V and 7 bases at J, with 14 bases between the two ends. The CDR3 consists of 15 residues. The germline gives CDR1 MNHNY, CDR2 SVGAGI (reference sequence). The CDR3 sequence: CASSYDISGVEKLFF. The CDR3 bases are TGTGCCAGCAGTTACGACATCTCAGGGGTTGAAAAACTGTTTTTT.

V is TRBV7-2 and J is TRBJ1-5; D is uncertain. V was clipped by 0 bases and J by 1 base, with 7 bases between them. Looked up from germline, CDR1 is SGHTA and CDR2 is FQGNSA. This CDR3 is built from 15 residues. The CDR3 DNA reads TGTGCCAGCAGCTTAGCGAGGATCAGCAATCAGCCCCAGCATTTT. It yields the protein CASSLARISNQPQHF.

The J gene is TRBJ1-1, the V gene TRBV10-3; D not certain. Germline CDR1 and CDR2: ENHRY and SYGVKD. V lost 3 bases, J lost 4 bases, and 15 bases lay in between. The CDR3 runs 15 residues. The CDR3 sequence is CAISEVANLGTEAFF. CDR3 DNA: TGTGCCATCAGTGAAGTGGCTAACCTGGGCACTGAAGCTTTCTTT.

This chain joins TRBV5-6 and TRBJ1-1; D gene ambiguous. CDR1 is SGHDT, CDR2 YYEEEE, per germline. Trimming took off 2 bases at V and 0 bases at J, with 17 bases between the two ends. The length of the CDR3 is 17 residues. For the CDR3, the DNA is TGTGCCAGCAGCTTAACGTCGGGTGGAGGGATGAACACTGAAGCTTTCTTT. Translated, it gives CASSLTSGGGMNTEAFF.

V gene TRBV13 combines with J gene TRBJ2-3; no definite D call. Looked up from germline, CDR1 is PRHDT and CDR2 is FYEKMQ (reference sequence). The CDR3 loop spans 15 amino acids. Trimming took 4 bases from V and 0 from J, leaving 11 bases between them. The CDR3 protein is CASSSPYSSTDTQYF. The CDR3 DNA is TGTGCCAGCAGCTCCCCCTATTCTAGCACAGATACGCAGTATTTT.

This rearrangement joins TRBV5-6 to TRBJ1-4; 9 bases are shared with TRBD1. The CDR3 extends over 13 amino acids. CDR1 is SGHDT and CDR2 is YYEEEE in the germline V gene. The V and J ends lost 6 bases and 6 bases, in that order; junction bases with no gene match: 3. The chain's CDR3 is CASIGDRDEKLFF. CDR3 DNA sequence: TGTGCCAGCATTGGGGACAGGGATGAAAAACTGTTTTTT.